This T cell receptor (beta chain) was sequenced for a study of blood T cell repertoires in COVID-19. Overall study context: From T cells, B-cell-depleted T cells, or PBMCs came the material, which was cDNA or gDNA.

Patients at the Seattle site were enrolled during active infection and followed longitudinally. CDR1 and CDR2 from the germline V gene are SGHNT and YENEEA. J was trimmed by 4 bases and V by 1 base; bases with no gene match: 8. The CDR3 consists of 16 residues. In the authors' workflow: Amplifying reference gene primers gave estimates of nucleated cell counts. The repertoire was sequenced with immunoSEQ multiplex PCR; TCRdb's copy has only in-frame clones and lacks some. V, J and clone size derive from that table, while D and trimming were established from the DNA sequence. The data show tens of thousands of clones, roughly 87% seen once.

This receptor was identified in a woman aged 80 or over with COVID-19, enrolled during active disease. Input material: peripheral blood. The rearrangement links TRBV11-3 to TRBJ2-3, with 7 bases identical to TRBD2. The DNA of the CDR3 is TGTGCCAGCAGCTTAGGGTTGGGTGGACTAGCAGATACGCAGTATTTT. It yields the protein CASSLGLGGLADTQYF.